This entry describes one TCR beta chain. The germline gives CDR1 SGDLS, CDR2 YYNGEE. The CDR3 extends over 12 amino acids. Trimming left V 3 bases short and J 3 bases short, with 4 bases between. This sample was taken from a study of blood T cell repertoires in COVID-19. At the level of the study: From the United States, Italy and Spain came samples of acute and convalescent COVID-19. In each case, the material was cDNA or gDNA derived from T cells, B-cell-depleted T cells, or PBMCs.

TCRdb keeps only in-frame clones here, not all; method: immunoSEQ multiplex PCR. The profile shows more than 90,000 clones, 70% to 85% of them singletons. The chain has TRBV9 and TRBJ2-1; D gene uncertain. The sample was peripheral blood. This TCR derives from a human donor in a cohort sampled during active COVID-19. This chain's CDR3 is CASSAGYNEQFF. The CDR3, as DNA: TGTGCCAGCAGCGCCGGCTACAATGAGCAGTTCTTC. Based on the CDR3 plus reference TRBV9 and TRBJ2-1, the full variable domain is DSGVTQTPKHLITATGQRVTLRCSPRSGDLSVYWYQQSLDQGLQFLIQYYNGEERAKGNILERFSAQQFPDLHSELNLSSLELGDSALYFCASSAGYNEQFFGPGTRLTVL.